Sequencing of this TCR beta chain was carried out in a study of vaccination and CD4 T cells after COVID-19. Overall study results and limits: Post-vaccination, and not before, a median 86.3% of reactive clones appeared in convalescent patients. The median number of SARS-CoV-2-reactive clonotypes increased from roughly 19 to 38, a change that did not reach significance.

Treatment given: approximately 9-day PBMC culture with coronavirus spike peptide pools or control peptides (ViraFEST assay). There are a few counts of this clonotype. Its target is unknown. Cultured CD4+ T cell DNA underwent sequencing with the Oncomine TCR Beta short-read assay. TCRdb reanalysed the PCR reads using MiXCR and keeps one entry per CDR3 protein. The repertoire consists of under 20,000 distinct CDR3 sequences, with 50% to 60% occurring once and the leading ten covering roughly 7.7%. V was cut by 4 bases and J by 14 bases, with 15 bases left in between. CDR3 length equals 12 residues. The germline CDR1 and CDR2 sequences are SGHDN and FVKESK.

The TCR was taken from a human donor who had recovered from COVID-19. The source material was CD4+ T cells from blood, cultured in vitro. This chain links TRBV14 with TRBJ2-1; TRBD1 might be the D (5 bases). CDR3 bases: TGTGCCAGCAGCCCCCTCCGTGACAGTAAGTTCTTC. It specifies CASSPLRDSKFF.